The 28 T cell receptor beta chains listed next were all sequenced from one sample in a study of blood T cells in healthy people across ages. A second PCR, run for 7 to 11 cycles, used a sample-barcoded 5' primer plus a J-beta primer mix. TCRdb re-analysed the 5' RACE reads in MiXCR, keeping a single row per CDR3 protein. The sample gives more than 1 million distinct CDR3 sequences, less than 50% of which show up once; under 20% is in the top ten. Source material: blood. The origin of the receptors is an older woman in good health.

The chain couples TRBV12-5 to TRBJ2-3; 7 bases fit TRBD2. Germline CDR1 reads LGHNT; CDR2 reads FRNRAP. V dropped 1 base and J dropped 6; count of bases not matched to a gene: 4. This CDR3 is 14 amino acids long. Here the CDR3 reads CASGLGSGMDTQYF. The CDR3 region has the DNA TGTGCTAGTGGTTTGGGGAGCGGGATGGATACGCAGTATTTT.

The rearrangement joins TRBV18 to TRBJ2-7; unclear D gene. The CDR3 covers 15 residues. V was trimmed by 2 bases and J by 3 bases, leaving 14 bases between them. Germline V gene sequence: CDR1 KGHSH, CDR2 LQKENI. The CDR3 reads CASSPISSQVYEQYF. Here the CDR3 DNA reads TGTGCCAGCTCACCAATTTCGAGCCAGGTCTACGAGCAGTACTTC.

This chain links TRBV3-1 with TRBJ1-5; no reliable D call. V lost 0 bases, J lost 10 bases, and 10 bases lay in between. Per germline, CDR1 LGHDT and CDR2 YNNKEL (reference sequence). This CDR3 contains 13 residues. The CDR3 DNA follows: TGTGCCAGCAGCCAAGATCATAGTCAACCCCAGCATTTT. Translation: CASSQDHSQPQHF.

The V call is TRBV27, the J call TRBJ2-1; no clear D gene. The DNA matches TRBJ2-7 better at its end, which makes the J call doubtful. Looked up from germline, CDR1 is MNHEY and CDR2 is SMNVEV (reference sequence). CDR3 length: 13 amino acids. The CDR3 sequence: CASQQSSSNEQYF. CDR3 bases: TGTGCCAGTCAGCAGTCCTCTTCGAATGAGCAGTACTTC.

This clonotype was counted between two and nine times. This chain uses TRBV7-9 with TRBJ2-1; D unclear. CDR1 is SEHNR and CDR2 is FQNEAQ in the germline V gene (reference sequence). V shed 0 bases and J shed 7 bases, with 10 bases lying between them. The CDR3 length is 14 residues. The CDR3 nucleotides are TGTGCCAGCAGCTTAGCGGGTGTTTGGAATGAGCAGTTCTTC. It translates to CASSLAGVWNEQFF.

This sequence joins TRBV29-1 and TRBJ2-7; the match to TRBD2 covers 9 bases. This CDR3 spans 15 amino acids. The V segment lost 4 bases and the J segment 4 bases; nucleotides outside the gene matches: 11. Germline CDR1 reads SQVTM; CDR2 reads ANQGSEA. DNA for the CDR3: TGCAGCGTTGGGGGAGAGCTAGCGGGAAGTTACGAGCAGTACTTC. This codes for CSVGGELAGSYEQYF.

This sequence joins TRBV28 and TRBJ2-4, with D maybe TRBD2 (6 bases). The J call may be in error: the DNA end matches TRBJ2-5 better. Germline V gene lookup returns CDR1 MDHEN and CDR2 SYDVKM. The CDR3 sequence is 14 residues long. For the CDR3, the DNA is TGTGCCAGCAGTTTAGAGCGGGTGGCTGAGACCCAGTACTTC. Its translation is CASSLERVAETQYF.

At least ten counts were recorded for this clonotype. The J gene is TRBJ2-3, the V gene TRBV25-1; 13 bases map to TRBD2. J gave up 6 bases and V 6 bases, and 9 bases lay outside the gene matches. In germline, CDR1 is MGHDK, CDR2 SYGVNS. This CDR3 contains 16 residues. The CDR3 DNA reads TGTGCCAGCAGCGCGGGACTAGCGGGGCCTCGGGATACGCAGTATTTT. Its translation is CASSAGLAGPRDTQYF.

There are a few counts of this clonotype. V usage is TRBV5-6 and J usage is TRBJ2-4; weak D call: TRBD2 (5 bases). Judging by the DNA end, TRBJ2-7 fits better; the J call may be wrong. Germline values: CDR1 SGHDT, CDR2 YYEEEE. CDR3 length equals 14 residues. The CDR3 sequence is CASSYSAEKYEQYF. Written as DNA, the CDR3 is TGTGCCAGCAGTTATAGCGCAGAGAAATACGAGCAGTACTTC.

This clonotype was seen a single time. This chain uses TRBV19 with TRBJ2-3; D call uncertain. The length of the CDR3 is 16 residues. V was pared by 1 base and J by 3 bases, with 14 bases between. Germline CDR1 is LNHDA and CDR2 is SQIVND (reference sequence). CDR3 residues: CASSIVGPARTDTQYF. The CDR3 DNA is TGTGCCAGTAGTATAGTTGGTCCCGCAAGGACAGATACGCAGTATTTT.

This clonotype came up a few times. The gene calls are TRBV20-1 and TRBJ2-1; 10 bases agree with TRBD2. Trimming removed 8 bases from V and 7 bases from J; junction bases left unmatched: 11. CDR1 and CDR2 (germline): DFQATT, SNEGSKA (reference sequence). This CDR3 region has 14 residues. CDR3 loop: CSLRAGGPKNEQFF. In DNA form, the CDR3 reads TGCAGTCTCCGAGCGGGAGGGCCTAAGAATGAGCAGTTCTTC.

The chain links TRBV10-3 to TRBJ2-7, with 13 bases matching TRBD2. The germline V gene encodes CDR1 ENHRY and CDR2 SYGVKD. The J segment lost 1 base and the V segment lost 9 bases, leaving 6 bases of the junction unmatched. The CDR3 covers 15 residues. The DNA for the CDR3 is TGTGCCATGGGAGAGACTAGCGGGAGGTCCTACGAGCAGTACTTC. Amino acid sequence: CAMGETSGRSYEQYF.

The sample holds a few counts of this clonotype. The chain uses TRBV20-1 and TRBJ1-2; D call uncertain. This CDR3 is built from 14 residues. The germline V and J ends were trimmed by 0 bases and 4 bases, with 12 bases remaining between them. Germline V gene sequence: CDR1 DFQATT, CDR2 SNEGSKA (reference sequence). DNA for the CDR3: TGCAGTGCTAGAGATCTCGGGAAACTCTATGGCTACACCTTC. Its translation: CSARDLGKLYGYTF.

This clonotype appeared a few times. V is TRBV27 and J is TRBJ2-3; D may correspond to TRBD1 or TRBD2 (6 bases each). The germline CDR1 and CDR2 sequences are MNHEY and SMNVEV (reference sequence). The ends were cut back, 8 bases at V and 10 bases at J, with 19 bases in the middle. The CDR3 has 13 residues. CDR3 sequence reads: CASSKGGGSSQYF. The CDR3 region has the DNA TGTGCCAGCTCAAAGGGGGGTGGTAGCTCGCAGTATTTT.

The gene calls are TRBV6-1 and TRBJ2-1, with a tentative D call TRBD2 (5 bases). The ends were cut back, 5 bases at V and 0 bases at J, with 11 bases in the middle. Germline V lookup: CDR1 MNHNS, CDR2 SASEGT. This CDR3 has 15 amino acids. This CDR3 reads CASSQDWSSYNEQFF. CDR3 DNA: TGTGCCAGCAGTCAGGACTGGAGCTCCTACAATGAGCAGTTCTTC.

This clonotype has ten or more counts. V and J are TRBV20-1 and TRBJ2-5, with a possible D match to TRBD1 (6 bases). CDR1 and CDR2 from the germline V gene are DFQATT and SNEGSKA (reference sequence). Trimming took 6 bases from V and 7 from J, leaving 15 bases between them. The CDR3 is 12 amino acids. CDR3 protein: CSAPARGGTQYF. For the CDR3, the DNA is TGCAGTGCGCCCGCCAGGGGTGGGACCCAGTACTTC.

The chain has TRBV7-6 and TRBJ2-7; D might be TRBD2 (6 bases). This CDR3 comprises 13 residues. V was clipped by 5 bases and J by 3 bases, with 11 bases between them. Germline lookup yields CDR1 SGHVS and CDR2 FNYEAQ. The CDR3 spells CASSVEEGYEQYF. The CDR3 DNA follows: TGTGCCAGCAGCGTGGAGGAGGGCTACGAGCAGTACTTC.

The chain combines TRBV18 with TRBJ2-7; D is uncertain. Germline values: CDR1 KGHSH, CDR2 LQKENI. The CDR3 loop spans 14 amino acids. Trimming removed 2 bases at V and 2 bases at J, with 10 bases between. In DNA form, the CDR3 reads TGTGCCAGCTCACCAAAAGGCCAGACCTACGAGCAGTACTTC. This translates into CASSPKGQTYEQYF.

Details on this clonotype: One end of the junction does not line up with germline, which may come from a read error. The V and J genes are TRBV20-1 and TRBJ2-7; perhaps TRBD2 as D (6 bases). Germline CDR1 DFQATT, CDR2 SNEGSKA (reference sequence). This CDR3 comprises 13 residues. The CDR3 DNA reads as TGCAGTGCTAGAGACGGGAGCTCCTACGAGCTGTACTTC. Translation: CSARDGSSYELYF.

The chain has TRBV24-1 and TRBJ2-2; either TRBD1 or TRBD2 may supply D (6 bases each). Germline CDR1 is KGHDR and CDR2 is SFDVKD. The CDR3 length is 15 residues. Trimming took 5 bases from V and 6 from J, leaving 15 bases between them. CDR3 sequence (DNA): TGTGCCACCAGTGTCGCTGACAGGAGGGCCGGGGAGCTGTTTTTT. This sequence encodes CATSVADRRAGELFF.

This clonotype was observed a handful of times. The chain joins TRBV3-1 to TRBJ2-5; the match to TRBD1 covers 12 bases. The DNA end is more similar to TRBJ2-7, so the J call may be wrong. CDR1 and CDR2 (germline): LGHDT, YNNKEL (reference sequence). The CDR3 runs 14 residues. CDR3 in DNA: TGTGCCAGCGCCCCGGGACAGGGGGCCCACGAGCAGTACTTC. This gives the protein CASAPGQGAHEQYF.

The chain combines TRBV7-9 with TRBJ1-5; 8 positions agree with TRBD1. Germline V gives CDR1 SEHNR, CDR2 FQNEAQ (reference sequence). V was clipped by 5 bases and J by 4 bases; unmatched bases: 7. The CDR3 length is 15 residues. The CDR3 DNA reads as TGTGCCAGCAGCACCGGGACAGGCGCAAATCAGCCCCAGCATTTT. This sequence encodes CASSTGTGANQPQHF.

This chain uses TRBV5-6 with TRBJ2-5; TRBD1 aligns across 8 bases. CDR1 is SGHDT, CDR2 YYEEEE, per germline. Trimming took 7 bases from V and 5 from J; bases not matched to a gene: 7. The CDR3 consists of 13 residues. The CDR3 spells CASGQGAEETQYF. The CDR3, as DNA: TGTGCCAGCGGACAGGGTGCAGAGGAGACCCAGTACTTC.

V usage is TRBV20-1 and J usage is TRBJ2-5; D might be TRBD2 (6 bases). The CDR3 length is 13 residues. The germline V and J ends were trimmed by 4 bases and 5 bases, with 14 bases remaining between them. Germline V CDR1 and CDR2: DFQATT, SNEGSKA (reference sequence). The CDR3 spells CSAIPAGRETQYF. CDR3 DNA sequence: TGCAGTGCTATACCAGCGGGCCGGGAGACCCAGTACTTC.

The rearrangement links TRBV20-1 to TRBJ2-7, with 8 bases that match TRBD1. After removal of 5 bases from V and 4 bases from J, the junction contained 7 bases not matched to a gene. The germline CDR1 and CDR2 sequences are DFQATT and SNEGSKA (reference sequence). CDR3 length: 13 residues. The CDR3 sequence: CSALRTGNYEQYF. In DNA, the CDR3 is TGCAGTGCTTTGCGGACAGGGAATTACGAGCAGTACTTC.

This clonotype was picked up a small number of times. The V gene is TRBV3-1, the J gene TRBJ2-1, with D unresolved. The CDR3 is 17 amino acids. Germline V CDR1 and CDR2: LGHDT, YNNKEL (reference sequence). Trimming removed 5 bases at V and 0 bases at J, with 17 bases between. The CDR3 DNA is TGTGCCAGCAGCTTAAGACGTTTGGGTACCTCCTACAATGAGCAGTTCTTC. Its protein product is CASSLRRLGTSYNEQFF.

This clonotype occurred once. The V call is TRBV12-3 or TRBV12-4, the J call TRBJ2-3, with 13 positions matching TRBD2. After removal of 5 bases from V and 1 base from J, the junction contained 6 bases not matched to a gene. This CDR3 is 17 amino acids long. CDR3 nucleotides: TGTGCCAGCAGTCCTCCGGGACTAGCGGGGCGCACAGATACGCAGTATTTT. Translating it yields CASSPPGLAGRTDTQYF.

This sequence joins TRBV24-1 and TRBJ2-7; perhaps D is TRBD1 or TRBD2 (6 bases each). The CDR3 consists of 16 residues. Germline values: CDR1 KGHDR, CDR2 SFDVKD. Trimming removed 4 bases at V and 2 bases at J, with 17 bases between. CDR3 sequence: CATSDGRGAGAYEQYF. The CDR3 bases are TGTGCCACCAGTGACGGAAGGGGGGCAGGGGCCTACGAGCAGTACTTC.